The source of this T cell receptor (beta chain) is a study of T-cell memory formation after mild COVID-19. This CDR3 has 18 residues. Germline CDR1 SGHRS, CDR2 YFSETQ. The V gene end was trimmed by 4 bases and the J gene end by 6 bases; junction bases not matched to a gene: 12. One entry per CDR3 protein, called by TCRdb with MiXCR from the 5' RACE reads. Of around 29,000 distinct CDR3 sequences in the sample, 15% to 20% were seen once. This clonotype was seen ten or more times. This receptor was taken from an adult who had mild COVID-19 (a few samples of this study predate the infection). Cell type and time point are not known. The V and J genes are TRBV5-1 and TRBJ2-3; 15 bases fit TRBD2. The sequenced sample consisted of PBMCs or a T cell subset sorted from them (not recorded which). CDR3 sequence (DNA): TGCGCCAGCAGCCCTCAAGGGACTAGCGGGGGGCGGATGGATACGCAGTATTTT. Protein product: CASSPQGTSGGRMDTQYF.